This TCR beta chain was recorded in a study of blood T cell repertoires in COVID-19. For the study at large: PBMCs, B-cell-depleted T cells, or T cells provided the cDNA or gDNA that made up the material.

CDR3 length equals 13 residues. V lost 5 bases to trimming and J lost 7 bases; unmatched junction nucleotides: 7. The V gene's germline CDR1 is SGHVS and CDR2 FNYEAQ. This clone has more than one count but fewer than ten. Across about 22 US areas, participants ranged in age from 18 to 89 years. Participants were placed into cohorts based on the clinical history they reported. Original analysis: The assay estimated nucleated cells by amplifying reference gene primers. Measured with immunoSEQ multiplex PCR; TCRdb has only the in-frame clones, and not every one. Clonal size and the V and J genes are those of that table, whereas D and trimming came from the DNA. The sample carries about 200,000 clones, 81% recorded once.

This receptor was taken from a woman in her forties or fifties with acute COVID-19. The source material was PBMCs or T cells enriched from blood (not recorded which). V and J are TRBV7-6 and TRBJ1-1; 7 bases fit TRBD1. The CDR3 DNA is TGTGCCAGCAGCCCCAACAGGGGATTTGAAGCTTTCTTT. It yields the protein CASSPNRGFEAFF.